The rows below give T cell receptor beta chains drawn from one sample of a study of T-cell memory formation after mild COVID-19. One entry per CDR3 protein results from TCRdb running MiXCR on the 5' RACE reads. The table includes roughly 300,000 distinct CDR3 sequences, approximately 15% detected once. Sequences were obtained from PBMCs or a T cell subset sorted from them (not recorded which). All receptors derive from a man aged 18-30 years who had mild COVID-19 (a few samples of this study predate the infection). Cell type and time point are not known. CDR3s include the opening cysteine and the closing phenylalanine or tryptophan. Fields, in order: clone size, J gene, V gene, D gene, CDR3 DNA, CDR3 protein. A D gene is named only where the DNA matches it firmly. Not every row has a clone size; where given, it reads once, few, many or a size class.

abundance: few; j_gene: TRBJ1-2; v_gene: TRBV4-1; d_gene: .; CDR3nt: TGCGCCAGCAGCCGAGATCCGGGCAACTATGGCTACACCTTC; CDR3aa: CASSRDPGNYGYTF
abundance: .; j_gene: TRBJ1-1; v_gene: TRBV7-9; d_gene: .; CDR3nt: TGTGCCACCCTTAGGGGCGGGGGGTTAACTGAAGCTTTCTTT; CDR3aa: CATLRGGGLTEAFF
abundance: .; j_gene: TRBJ2-5; v_gene: TRBV19; d_gene: .; CDR3nt: TGTGCCAGTAGTATGTTCCTAGGACGTGCACAGACCCAGTACTTC; CDR3aa: CASSMFLGRAQTQYF
abundance: .; j_gene: TRBJ2-7; v_gene: TRBV7-2; d_gene: .; CDR3nt: TGTGCCAGCGGCGGGACGGCCGTCTACGAGCAGTACTTC; CDR3aa: CASGGTAVYEQYF
abundance: few; j_gene: TRBJ1-6; v_gene: TRBV7-2; d_gene: TRBD1; CDR3nt: TGTGCCAGTACCGGGACAGGCTCTTCACCCCTCCACTTT; CDR3aa: CASTGTGSSPLHF
abundance: few; j_gene: TRBJ1-5; v_gene: TRBV4-3; d_gene: .; CDR3nt: TGCGCCAGCAGCCAAGGGCTGGGACCGGAACGTTATCAGCCCCAGCATTTT; CDR3aa: CASSQGLGPERYQPQHF
abundance: .; j_gene: TRBJ2-2; v_gene: TRBV6-5; d_gene: .; CDR3nt: TGTGCCATCAGTTACTCGTTGCCGTTAACCGGGGAGCTGTTTTTT; CDR3aa: CAISYSLPLTGELFF
abundance: .; j_gene: TRBJ2-7; v_gene: TRBV2; d_gene: .; CDR3nt: TGTGCCAGCAGCGCGGGAATTCGGGTCTACCTAAACTTC; CDR3aa: CASSAGIRVYLNF
abundance: few; j_gene: TRBJ1-2; v_gene: TRBV5-4; d_gene: .; CDR3nt: TGTGCCAGCAGTATTGGTCTAGACTATGGCTACACCTTC; CDR3aa: CASSIGLDYGYTF
abundance: .; j_gene: TRBJ2-3; v_gene: TRBV20-1; d_gene: TRBD2; CDR3nt: TGCAGTGCTAGAGCGCTAGCGGGGGCACCTCACGATACGCAGTATTTT; CDR3aa: CSARALAGAPHDTQYF
abundance: .; j_gene: TRBJ2-5; v_gene: TRBV4-1; d_gene: .; CDR3nt: TGCGCCAGCAGCCGAATAAGACTGTACCAAGAGACCCAGTACTTC; CDR3aa: CASSRIRLYQETQYF
abundance: many; j_gene: TRBJ2-1; v_gene: TRBV28; d_gene: .; CDR3nt: TGTGCCAGCAGTTTACGCCGTAGCTCCTACAATGAGCAGTTCTTC; CDR3aa: CASSLRRSSYNEQFF
abundance: many; j_gene: TRBJ1-1; v_gene: TRBV7-9; d_gene: .; CDR3nt: TGCGCCAGCAGCTTGACGGCCGGGAACACTGAAGCTTTCTTT; CDR3aa: CASSLTAGNTEAFF
abundance: many; j_gene: TRBJ1-1; v_gene: TRBV6-2/TRBV6-3; d_gene: TRBD1; CDR3nt: TGTGCCAGCAGTTACTCGTCTTTCGGACAGGGGAAATTTGAAGCTTTCTTT; CDR3aa: CASSYSSFGQGKFEAFF
abundance: .; j_gene: TRBJ2-2; v_gene: TRBV28; d_gene: .; CDR3nt: TGTGCCAGGCTCGCGAACACCGGGGAGCTGTTTTTT; CDR3aa: CARLANTGELFF
abundance: many; j_gene: TRBJ2-6; v_gene: TRBV5-1; d_gene: TRBD1; CDR3nt: TGCGCCAGCAGCTTGGAGGGGGCCGGGGCCAACGTCCTGACTTTC; CDR3aa: CASSLEGAGANVLTF
abundance: .; j_gene: TRBJ2-1; v_gene: TRBV7-9; d_gene: .; CDR3nt: TGTGCCAGCAGCCTCCCTCGGTTCGGCTCCTACAATGAGCAGTTCTTC; CDR3aa: CASSLPRFGSYNEQFF
abundance: few; j_gene: TRBJ1-6; v_gene: TRBV4-2; d_gene: .; CDR3nt: TGTGCCAGCAGCCAAGGGAGGGATTCACCCCTCCACTTT; CDR3aa: CASSQGRDSPLHF
abundance: few; j_gene: TRBJ2-1; v_gene: TRBV5-1; d_gene: .; CDR3nt: TGCGCCAGCAGCCCGGACAATGAGCAGTTCTTC; CDR3aa: CASSPDNEQFF
abundance: few; j_gene: TRBJ1-2; v_gene: TRBV7-9; d_gene: .; CDR3nt: TGTGCCAGCAGCTCCCAGTTAGGCTACACCTTC; CDR3aa: CASSSQLGYTF
abundance: .; j_gene: TRBJ2-2; v_gene: TRBV15; d_gene: .; CDR3nt: TGTGCCACCAGCAGAGATTACATAATTTCAGGGTACACCGGGGAGCTGTTTTTT; CDR3aa: CATSRDYIISGYTGELFF
abundance: many; j_gene: TRBJ2-3; v_gene: TRBV21-1; d_gene: .; CDR3nt: TGTGCCAGCAGGGCAAGTAACAGATGCACAGATACGCAGTATTTT; CDR3aa: CASRASNRCTDTQYF
abundance: few; j_gene: TRBJ2-1; v_gene: TRBV6-5; d_gene: .; CDR3nt: TGTGCCAGCAGTTATACAGGGGGGGCCTCGGATGAGCAGTTCTTC; CDR3aa: CASSYTGGASDEQFF
abundance: .; j_gene: TRBJ2-6; v_gene: TRBV9; d_gene: TRBD2; CDR3nt: TGTGCCAGCAGCGTTGTTACTAGCGGGGGCTCTGGGGCCAACGTCCTGACTTTC; CDR3aa: CASSVVTSGGSGANVLTF
abundance: few; j_gene: TRBJ1-4; v_gene: TRBV9; d_gene: .; CDR3nt: TGTGCCAGCAGCGTAGGACGCCTGGGTGAAAAACTGTTTTTT; CDR3aa: CASSVGRLGEKLFF
abundance: .; j_gene: TRBJ1-1; v_gene: TRBV29-1; d_gene: .; CDR3nt: TGCAGCGTTCAGGGAATGAACACTGAAGCTTTCTTT; CDR3aa: CSVQGMNTEAFF
abundance: .; j_gene: TRBJ2-3; v_gene: TRBV24-1; d_gene: .; CDR3nt: TGTGCCACCAGTGATTTACCATCGCTAGCACGAGATACGCAGTATTTT; CDR3aa: CATSDLPSLARDTQYF
abundance: many; j_gene: TRBJ2-5; v_gene: TRBV5-6; d_gene: .; CDR3nt: TGTGCCAGCGGAGACGGGGGAAGGGAGACCCAGTACTTC; CDR3aa: CASGDGGRETQYF
abundance: once; j_gene: TRBJ2-3; v_gene: TRBV29-1; d_gene: TRBD1; CDR3nt: TGCAGCGTTGAAGGGCTCGGTGGGGGGACAGGGGCCCATGGCACAGATACGCAGTATTTT; CDR3aa: CSVEGLGGGTGAHGTDTQYF
abundance: .; j_gene: TRBJ2-1; v_gene: TRBV7-9; d_gene: TRBD1; CDR3nt: TGTGCCAGCAGCTTAGGACAGGGGTTATGGGAGCAGTTCTTC; CDR3aa: CASSLGQGLWEQFF
abundance: .; j_gene: TRBJ2-3; v_gene: TRBV10-3; d_gene: .; CDR3nt: TGTGCCACGACAGAGACTAGCACAGATACGCAGTATTTT; CDR3aa: CATTETSTDTQYF
abundance: .; j_gene: TRBJ2-5; v_gene: TRBV20-1; d_gene: TRBD2; CDR3nt: TGCAGTGCTACAAGACTAGCGAGTCAAGAGACCCAGTACTTC; CDR3aa: CSATRLASQETQYF
abundance: .; j_gene: TRBJ2-7; v_gene: TRBV4-1; d_gene: .; CDR3nt: TGCGCCAGCAGCCAAGCCAACGGACCTTACGAGCAGTACTTC; CDR3aa: CASSQANGPYEQYF
abundance: .; j_gene: TRBJ1-1; v_gene: TRBV12-3/TRBV12-4; d_gene: .; CDR3nt: TGTGCCAGCAGCAAAACAAGGTACAACACTGAAGCTTTCTTT; CDR3aa: CASSKTRYNTEAFF
abundance: few; j_gene: TRBJ2-5; v_gene: TRBV6-2/TRBV6-3; d_gene: TRBD2; CDR3nt: TGTGCCAGCAGTTTCCGAGGACTAGTCGGTAGGACCCAGTACTTC; CDR3aa: CASSFRGLVGRTQYF
abundance: few; j_gene: TRBJ1-5; v_gene: TRBV12-3/TRBV12-4; d_gene: .; CDR3nt: TGTGCCAGCAGTTTAGTTCAGAATCAGCCCCAGCATTTT; CDR3aa: CASSLVQNQPQHF
abundance: few; j_gene: TRBJ1-1; v_gene: TRBV4-3; d_gene: .; CDR3nt: TGCGCCAGCAGCCGAGCCCCCATGACCGCACCTGAAGCTTTCTTT; CDR3aa: CASSRAPMTAPEAFF
abundance: .; j_gene: TRBJ1-2; v_gene: TRBV7-8; d_gene: .; CDR3nt: TGTGCCAGCAGCAGGAGCGCGGTCTATGGCTACACCTTC; CDR3aa: CASSRSAVYGYTF
abundance: many; j_gene: TRBJ1-5; v_gene: TRBV27; d_gene: .; CDR3nt: TGTGCCAGCAGTTCGGGGCAGCCATCCTATCAGCCCCAGCATTTT; CDR3aa: CASSSGQPSYQPQHF
abundance: .; j_gene: TRBJ1-4; v_gene: TRBV7-9; d_gene: .; CDR3nt: TGTGCCAGCAGCAAGATGAGTGAAAAACTGTTTTTT; CDR3aa: CASSKMSEKLFF
abundance: .; j_gene: TRBJ2-3; v_gene: TRBV13; d_gene: .; CDR3nt: TGTGCCAGCCACGCGGTTAACACAGATACGCAGTATTTT; CDR3aa: CASHAVNTDTQYF